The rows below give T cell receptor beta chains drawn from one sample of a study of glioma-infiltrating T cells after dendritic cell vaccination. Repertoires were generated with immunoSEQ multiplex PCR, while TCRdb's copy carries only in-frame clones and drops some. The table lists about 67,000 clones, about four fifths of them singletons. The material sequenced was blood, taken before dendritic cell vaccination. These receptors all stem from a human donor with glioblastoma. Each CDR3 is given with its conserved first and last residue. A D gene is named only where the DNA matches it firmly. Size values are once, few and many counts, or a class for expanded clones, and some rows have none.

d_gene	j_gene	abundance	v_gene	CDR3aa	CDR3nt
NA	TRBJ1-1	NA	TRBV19	CASSGRDTEAFF	TGTGCCAGTAGTGGGCGGGACACTGAAGCTTTCTTT
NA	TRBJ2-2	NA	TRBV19	CASSPGTNTGELFF	TGTGCCAGTAGTCCCGGGACGAACACCGGGGAGCTGTTTTTT
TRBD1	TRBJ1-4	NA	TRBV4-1	CASSPPQGRGEKLFF	TGCGCCAGCAGCCCGCCACAGGGGCGAGGGGAAAAACTGTTTTTT
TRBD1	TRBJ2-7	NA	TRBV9	CASNRTGQSYEQYF	TGTGCCAGCAACCGGACAGGCCAGTCCTACGAGCAGTACTTC
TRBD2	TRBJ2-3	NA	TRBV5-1	CASSNPRLAGADSDTQYF	TGCGCCAGCAGCAACCCTCGACTAGCGGGGGCCGACTCAGATACGCAGTATTTT
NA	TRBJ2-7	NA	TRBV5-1	CASSLEARSYEQYF	TGCGCCAGCAGCTTGGAGGCTAGATCCTACGAGCAGTACTTC
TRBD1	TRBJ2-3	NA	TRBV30	CAWTLQDRAATDTQYF	TGTGCCTGGACGCTGCAGGACAGGGCAGCCACAGATACGCAGTATTTT
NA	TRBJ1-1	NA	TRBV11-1	CASSPGLGNTEAFF	TGTGCCAGCAGCCCCGGACTGGGGAACACTGAAGCTTTCTTT
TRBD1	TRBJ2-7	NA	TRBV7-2	CASSKWTGNSYEQYF	TGTGCCAGCAGCAAGTGGACAGGGAACTCCTACGAGCAGTACTTC
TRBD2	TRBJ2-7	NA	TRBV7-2	CASSLGERGAAYEQYF	TGTGCCAGCAGCTTAGGCGAGCGGGGGGCCGCCTACGAGCAGTACTTC
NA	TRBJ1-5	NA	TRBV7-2	CASSARAEGNQPQHF	TGTGCCAGCAGCGCTCGGGCAGAGGGTAATCAGCCCCAGCATTTT
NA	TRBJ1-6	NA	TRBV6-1	CASSEARTPGSSYNSPLHF	TGTGCCAGCAGTGAAGCGCGGACCCCTGGGAGCTCCTATAATTCACCCCTCCACTTT
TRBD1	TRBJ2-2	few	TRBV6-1	CASSANRGTGELFF	TGTGCCAGCAGTGCTAACAGGGGAACCGGGGAGCTGTTTTTT
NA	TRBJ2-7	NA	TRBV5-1	CASSSDSYEQYF	TGCGCCAGCAGCTCCGACAGCTACGAGCAGTACTTC
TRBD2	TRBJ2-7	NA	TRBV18	CASSPLPSGNYEQYF	TGTGCCAGCTCACCATTGCCTAGCGGGAACTACGAGCAGTACTTC
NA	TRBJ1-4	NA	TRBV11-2	CASSLDWWGGGEGEKLFF	TGTGCCAGCAGCTTAGATTGGTGGGGCGGGGGAGAGGGTGAAAAACTGTTTTTT
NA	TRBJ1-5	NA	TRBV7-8	CASSRAGDQPQHF	TGTGCCAGCAGCCGGGCAGGGGATCAGCCCCAGCATTTT
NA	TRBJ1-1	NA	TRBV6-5	CATRTGDTREAFF	TGTGCCACCAGGACGGGAGATACCCGTGAAGCTTTCTTT
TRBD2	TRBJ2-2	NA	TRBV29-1	CSARLAGGAGELFF	TGCAGCGCTCGACTAGCGGGGGGGGCCGGGGAGCTGTTTTTT
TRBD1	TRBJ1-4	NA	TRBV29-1	CSVTLRGTNEKLFF	TGCAGCGTAACTCTCAGGGGGACTAATGAAAAACTGTTTTTT
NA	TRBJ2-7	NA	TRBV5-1	CASSLPGAGYEQYF	TGCGCCAGCAGCTTGCCAGGGGCGGGCTACGAGCAGTACTTC
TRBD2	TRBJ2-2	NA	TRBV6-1	CASSELAGGPGELFF	TGTGCCAGCAGTGAACTAGCGGGGGGGCCCGGGGAGCTGTTTTTT
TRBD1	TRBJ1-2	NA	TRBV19	CASSIGDREHYGYTF	TGTGCCAGTAGTATTGGAGACAGGGAGCACTATGGCTACACCTTC